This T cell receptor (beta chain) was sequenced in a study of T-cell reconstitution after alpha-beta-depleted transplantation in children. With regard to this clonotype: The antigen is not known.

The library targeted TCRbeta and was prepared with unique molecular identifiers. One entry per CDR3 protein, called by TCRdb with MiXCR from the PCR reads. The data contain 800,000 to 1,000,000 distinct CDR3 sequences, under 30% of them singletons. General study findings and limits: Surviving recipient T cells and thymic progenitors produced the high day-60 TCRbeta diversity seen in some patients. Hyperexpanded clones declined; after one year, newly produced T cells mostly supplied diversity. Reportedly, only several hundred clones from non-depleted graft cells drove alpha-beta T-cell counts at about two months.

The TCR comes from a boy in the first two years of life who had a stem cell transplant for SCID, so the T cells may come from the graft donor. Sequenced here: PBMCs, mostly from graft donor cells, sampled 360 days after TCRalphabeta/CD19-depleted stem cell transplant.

The CDR3 reads CSVRDGFETDTQYF. As DNA, the CDR3 is TGCAGCGTCCGAGACGGATTTGAAACAGATACGCAGTATTTT. The chain recombines TRBV29-1 with TRBJ2-3, with D uncertain. Germline lookup yields CDR1 SQVTM and CDR2 ANQGSEA. V dropped 6 bases and J dropped 3 bases, with 16 bases sitting between them. There are 14 residues in the CDR3.